What follows describes a single TCR beta chain. Its antigen is currently unknown. The CDR3 totals 13 residues. Germline V CDR1 and CDR2: SGDLS, YYNGEE. The V and J ends lost 0 bases and 10 bases respectively, with 13 bases between them. The data were obtained in a study of CD8+CD57+ T cells in acquired aplastic anemia. TCR beta VDJ and CDR3 profiles were obtained from a genomic DNA template. TCRdb called the reads again in MiXCR, with one record for every CDR3 protein. The data show just over 400,000 distinct CDR3 sequences, with about 70% seen just once and under 4.5% held by the top ten. Study-level findings and limits: Patient and control CD8+ Simpson's diversity was not significantly different.

The clonotype was recovered from a human donor in good health, serving as a control. The sample consisted of sorted CD4+, CD8+, or CD8+CD57+ T cells (not recorded which) from PBMCs. V and J are TRBV9 and TRBJ1-1; D is perhaps TRBD1 (5 bases). Here the CDR3 reads CASSVVGGDRAFF. CDR3 DNA: TGTGCCAGCAGCGTAGTTGGGGGGGATCGAGCTTTCTTT. The complete variable domain, with remaining parts taken from reference TRBV9 and TRBJ1-1, reads DSGVTQTPKHLITATGQRVTLRCSPRSGDLSVYWYQQSLDQGLQFLIQYYNGEERAKGNILERFSAQQFPDLHSELNLSSLELGDSALYFCASSVVGGDRAFFGQGTRLTVV.